These 24 T cell receptor beta chains originate from one sample sequenced in a study of CD8 T cells in Susac syndrome. Random-hexamer reverse transcription was applied to roughly 0.45 to 1 ug RNA. TCRdb processed the immunoSEQ multiplex PCR reads anew with MiXCR; each CDR3 protein has one entry. This table holds about 200,000 distinct CDR3 sequences, around 95% found once. The sequencing sample was made of CD4+ T cells from PBMCs. These receptors all come from a human donor in good health.

The gene calls are TRBV6-6 and TRBJ1-5; D is undetermined. Germline CDR1 is MNHNY and CDR2 is SVGAGI (reference sequence). The V gene lost 0 bases and the J gene lost 6 bases, with 12 bases spanning the gap. There are 15 residues in the CDR3. This chain's CDR3 is CASSYSQATSQPQHF. The CDR3 DNA follows: TGTGCCAGCAGTTACTCGCAGGCCACGAGTCAGCCCCAGCATTTT.

The chain recombines TRBV12-3 or TRBV12-4 with TRBJ2-5, with TRBD2 as a possible D gene (5 bases). The CDR3 has 14 amino acids. The V gene lost 5 bases and the J gene lost 6 bases, with 16 bases spanning the gap. The CDR3 nucleotides read TGTGCCAGCAGTCCGCGGGTTGGGTGGCAGACCCAGTACTTC. It specifies CASSPRVGWQTQYF.

The chain employs TRBV5-1 and TRBJ1-1, with D unresolved. V lost 0 bases and J 8 bases, leaving 17 bases between the germline ends. The CDR3 extends over 15 amino acids. Per germline, CDR1 SGHRS and CDR2 YFSETQ. CDR3 in amino acids: CASSLVSLGHTEAFF. CDR3 sequence (DNA): TGCGCCAGCAGCTTGGTGAGTTTGGGCCATACCGAAGCTTTCTTT.

This CDR3 is CSARARGSAHPYEQYV. The CDR3 DNA is TGCAGTGCCAGAGCAAGGGGTAGCGCCCATCCATACGAGCAGTACGTC. This rearrangement joins TRBV20-1 to TRBJ2-7; tentatively, D is TRBD1 or TRBD2 (5 bases each). Germline V gene data show CDR1 as DFQATT and CDR2 as SNEGSKA (reference sequence). The CDR3 totals 16 residues.

The chain joins TRBV29-1 to TRBJ2-1, with D maybe TRBD1 (6 bases). Germline CDR1 reads SQVTM; CDR2 reads ANQGSEA. This CDR3 contains 13 residues. Trimming removed 3 bases at V and 12 bases at J, with 18 bases between. CDR3 sequence reads: CSVDWGPGRMQFF. CDR3 DNA: TGCAGCGTTGACTGGGGGCCCGGTCGTATGCAGTTCTTC.

This sequence joins TRBV20-1 and TRBJ1-5; 7 bases are a match to TRBD1. Germline assignment: CDR1 DFQATT and CDR2 SNEGSKA (reference sequence). This CDR3 region has 13 residues. The V and J ends lost 5 bases and 3 bases, in that order; junction bases with no gene match: 4. CDR3 in DNA: TGCAGTGCTGAGACAGGGCCCAATCAGCCCCAGCATTTT. Residues: CSAETGPNQPQHF.

The V gene is TRBV29-1, the J gene TRBJ2-2; TRBD1 agrees at 9 bases. The ends lost 6 bases at V and 7 bases at J; junction bases unmatched: 9. CDR3 length: 14 residues. Germline V gene lookup returns CDR1 SQVTM and CDR2 ANQGSEA. Here the CDR3 reads CSVSRTGVVGELFF. Written as DNA, the CDR3 is TGCAGCGTCTCGCGGACAGGGGTCGTCGGGGAGCTGTTTTTT.

This rearrangement joins TRBV6-2 or TRBV6-3 to TRBJ1-5, with D unclear. Germline CDR1 MNHEY, CDR2 SVGEGT. The germline V and J ends were trimmed by 8 bases and 5 bases, with 4 bases remaining between them. This CDR3 is built from 10 residues. The CDR3 loop reads CASGHQPQHF. Written as DNA, the CDR3 is TGTGCCAGCGGGCATCAGCCCCAGCATTTT.

The CDR3 loop is CASGHLSTDTQYF. The CDR3 DNA sequence: TGTGCCAGCGGACATCTTAGCACAGATACGCAGTATTTT. The V call is TRBV7-9, the J call TRBJ2-3, with a possible D match to TRBD1 (5 bases). V was trimmed by 8 bases and J by 0 bases, leaving 9 bases between them. The CDR3 consists of 13 residues. CDR1 SEHNR and CDR2 FQNEAQ come from the germline V gene (reference sequence).

The V call is TRBV20-1, the J call TRBJ2-3; D may be TRBD2 (6 bases). This CDR3 comprises 14 residues. V lost 5 bases, J lost 11 bases, and 23 bases lay in between. The germline V gene has CDR1 DFQATT and CDR2 SNEGSKA (reference sequence). DNA of the CDR3: TGCAGTGCTCGCGGGCGCGGGTTGGAGGGGAGGCAGTATTTT. This gives the protein CSARGRGLEGRQYF.

The rearrangement links TRBV30 to TRBJ1-1; D is ambiguous. This CDR3 has 13 amino acids. Germline CDR1 and CDR2: GTSNPN and SVGIG (reference sequence). Trimming took off 0 bases at V and 9 bases at J, with 14 bases between the two ends. This CDR3 reads CAWSVSFGSKAFF. CDR3 nucleotide sequence: TGTGCCTGGAGTGTAAGTTTCGGATCCAAAGCTTTCTTT.

The CDR3 region is CSVDADNRHTEAFF. The DNA of the CDR3 is TGCAGCGTTGACGCTGACAATAGGCACACTGAAGCTTTCTTT. This chain links TRBV29-1 with TRBJ1-1, with D unresolved. V dropped 3 bases and J dropped 3 bases, with 14 bases sitting between them. CDR3 length: 14 residues. Germline V gene data show CDR1 as SQVTM and CDR2 as ANQGSEA.

The CDR3 DNA sequence: TGTGCCAGTAGTACGCCCCGGACTGAAAAAGAGACCCAGTACTTC. Translating it yields CASSTPRTEKETQYF. The V call is TRBV19, the J call TRBJ2-5; maybe TRBD2 (5 bases). The V end was cut by 4 bases, the J end by 3 bases, with 15 bases between. This CDR3 contains 15 residues. The germline gives CDR1 LNHDA, CDR2 SQIVND (reference sequence). Filled out from reference TRBV19 and TRBJ2-5, the complete variable domain reads DGGITQSPKYLFRKEGQNVTLSCEQNLNHDAMYWYRQDPGQGLRLIYYSQIVNDFQKGDIAEGYSVSREKKESFPLTVTSAQKNPTAFYLCASSTPRTEKETQYFGPGTRLLVL.

The V gene is TRBV2, the J gene TRBJ2-1; 7 nucleotides match TRBD2. V was pared by 11 bases and J by 0 bases, with 7 bases of the junction left unmatched. Germline-derived CDR1 and CDR2 are SNHLY and FYNNEI. This CDR3 region has 14 residues. The CDR3 loop reads CAGATSLSYNEQFF. The CDR3 DNA sequence: TGTGCCGGGGCGACTAGCCTCTCCTACAATGAGCAGTTCTTC.

The rearrangement links TRBV18 to TRBJ2-3; D gene unclear. V was pared by 6 bases and J by 2 bases, with 9 bases between. Germline lookup yields CDR1 KGHSH and CDR2 LQKENI. This CDR3 is built from 13 residues. The CDR3 sequence: CASSPPNTDTQYF. The CDR3 coding sequence is TGTGCCAGCTCTCCTCCGAACACAGATACGCAGTATTTT.

The chain is built from TRBV15 and TRBJ2-7; 8 nucleotides match TRBD1. The CDR3 is made up of 14 amino acids. The germline CDR1 and CDR2 sequences are LNHNV and YYDKDF (reference sequence). Trimming removed 3 bases from V and 5 bases from J; junction bases left unmatched: 6. CDR3 nucleotides: TGTGCCACCAGCAGGGACAGGGCCGAAGACGAGCAGTACTTC. Translating it yields CATSRDRAEDEQYF.

The chain combines TRBV20-1 with TRBJ2-3, with 8 bases identical to TRBD1. CDR3 length: 12 amino acids. The V and J ends lost 4 bases and 5 bases, in that order; junction bases with no gene match: 2. Germline CDR1 DFQATT, CDR2 SNEGSKA (reference sequence). CDR3 nucleotide sequence: TGCAGTGCTATGGGGACAGGAGATACGCAGTATTTT. It codes for CSAMGTGDTQYF.

This chain connects TRBV4-3 to TRBJ2-3; TRBD1 might be the D (6 bases). Trimming pared 4 bases from V and 4 bases from J, leaving 21 bases between. The germline gives CDR1 LGHNA, CDR2 YSLEER. CDR3 length: 17 amino acids. CDR3 region: CASSPPRSQGNPDTQYF. The CDR3 coding sequence is TGCGCCAGCAGCCCGCCCCGGAGTCAGGGGAACCCAGATACGCAGTATTTT.

The chain links TRBV29-1 to TRBJ1-2; TRBD1 is a possible D gene (6 bases). The V end was cut by 4 bases, the J end by 8 bases, with 20 bases between. CDR1 is SQVTM, CDR2 ANQGSEA, per germline. This CDR3 is built from 14 residues. The CDR3 DNA is TGCAGCGTTGTAATGTCCGGGGGCGCGGGGGGCTACACCTTC. It yields the protein CSVVMSGGAGGYTF.

The gene calls are TRBV20-1 and TRBJ2-1, with D possibly matching TRBD1 (7 bases). Between the trimmed V and J ends, which lost 6 bases and 0 bases, there was a span of 12 bases. CDR3 length equals 14 residues. Germline CDR1 is DFQATT and CDR2 is SNEGSKA (reference sequence). The CDR3 DNA reads as TGCAGTGCCGCGGGACAGTACTCCTACAATGAGCAGTTCTTC. As protein: CSAAGQYSYNEQFF.

This chain joins TRBV20-1 and TRBJ2-1, with TRBD2 matching over 10 bases. The CDR3 loop spans 15 amino acids. The ends lost 3 bases at V and 5 bases at J; junction bases unmatched: 7. Germline assignment: CDR1 DFQATT and CDR2 SNEGSKA (reference sequence). The CDR3 loop is CSASYLAGADNEQFF. In DNA, the CDR3 is TGCAGTGCTAGCTACCTAGCGGGAGCGGACAATGAGCAGTTCTTC.

This chain joins TRBV12-3 or TRBV12-4 and TRBJ2-7, with 8 bases aligning to TRBD1. V lost 3 bases to trimming and J lost 0 bases; unmatched junction nucleotides: 13. This CDR3 spans 18 amino acids. The CDR3 protein is CASSFLSGQGSISYEQYF. CDR3 nucleotides: TGTGCCAGCAGTTTTCTTTCCGGACAGGGTTCGATCTCCTACGAGCAGTACTTC.

The DNA of the CDR3 is TGCGCCAGCAGCTTGGTGGGACTAGTCCGTGAGCAGTTCTTC. Protein sequence: CASSLVGLVREQFF. The chain uses TRBV5-1 and TRBJ2-1; 8 bases fit TRBD2. Trimming took 0 bases from V and 9 from J; bases not matched to a gene: 5. This CDR3 comprises 14 residues. Germline-derived CDR1 and CDR2 are SGHRS and YFSETQ. Drawing the rest from reference TRBV5-1 and TRBJ2-1, the complete variable domain is KAGVTQTPRYLIKTRGQQVTLSCSPISGHRSVSWYQQTPGQGLQFLFEYFSETQRNKGNFPGRFSGRQFSNSRSEMNVSTLELGDSALYLCASSLVGLVREQFFGPGTRLTVL.

This clonotype has only one observation. The V and J genes are TRBV29-1 and TRBJ1-1; tentatively, D is TRBD1 (6 bases). Trimming took off 4 bases at V and 3 bases at J, with 9 bases between the two ends. This CDR3 has 12 amino acids. Looked up from germline, CDR1 is SQVTM and CDR2 is ANQGSEA. The CDR3, as DNA: TGCAGCGTTGCAAAGGGGGACACTGAAGCTTTCTTT. Its translation is CSVAKGDTEAFF.